Listed below are T cell receptor beta chains from one sample, sequenced in a study of shared clonotypes between healthy human individuals. This table comes from immunoSEQ multiplex PCR, and its TCRdb copy is limited to in-frame clones, with some not included. The table has more than 900,000 clones, more than 75% seen once. The source material was memory CD4+ T cells from PBMCs. Receptors originate from a man aged 18 to 29 in good health. Some clones in this sample may be carry-over from other donors' samples. Both conserved end residues are part of each CDR3. The D gene is left open where the match is weak. Clone size is not always given. Where it is, it says once, few, many or a class for expanded clones.

once	TRBV7-2	TRBD1	TRBJ2-5	CASSLVRGQGQETQYF	TGTGCCAGCAGCTTAGTGAGGGGGCAGGGGCAAGAGACCCAGTACTTC
.	TRBV4-2	.	TRBJ2-5	CASSQEAGQETQYF	TGTGCCAGCAGCCAAGAAGCAGGACAAGAGACCCAGTACTTC
.	TRBV9	TRBD1	TRBJ1-3	CASSVAGQGFGNTIYF	TGTGCCAGCAGCGTAGCGGGACAGGGATTCGGAAACACCATATATTTT
.	TRBV28	.	TRBJ2-3	CASRDSASVGTDTQYF	TGTGCCAGCAGGGACTCTGCTAGCGTGGGAACAGATACGCAGTATTTT
.	TRBV5-1	.	TRBJ1-2	CASSLGTVFGYTF	TGCGCCAGCAGCTTGGGAACAGTGTTTGGCTACACCTTC
.	TRBV19	TRBD1	TRBJ2-5	CASNTGEPQETQYF	TGTGCCAGTAATACAGGGGAACCCCAAGAGACCCAGTACTTC
once	TRBV10-3	.	TRBJ1-5	CAISELGGQPQHF	TGTGCCATCAGTGAGTTGGGTGGGCAGCCCCAGCATTTT
.	TRBV5-1	.	TRBJ2-7	CASSLGDGLDEQYF	TGCGCCAGCAGCTTGGGAGACGGACTCGACGAGCAGTACTTC
once	TRBV18	.	TRBJ2-4	CASSPPTDGAKNIQYF	TGTGCCAGCTCACCACCAACCGACGGAGCCAAAAACATTCAGTACTTC
.	TRBV7-2	TRBD1	TRBJ1-2	CASSFKGQGGGYTF	TGTGCCAGCAGCTTCAAGGGGCAGGGGGGTGGCTACACCTTC
.	TRBV9	.	TRBJ2-7	CASSLGAEGEQYF	TGTGCCAGCAGCCTTGGGGCGGAGGGCGAGCAGTACTTC
many	TRBV6-5	.	TRBJ2-7	CASRRGQRYEQYF	TGTGCCAGCAGGCGCGGACAGCGCTACGAGCAGTACTTC
few	TRBV28	TRBD2	TRBJ2-1	CASSRRPGLAGSPLYNEQFF	TGTGCCAGCAGCCGACGACCGGGACTAGCGGGATCCCCCCTCTACAATGAGCAGTTCTTC
few	TRBV25-1	.	TRBJ1-1	CASSERGTEAFF	TGTGCCAGCAGTGAGAGGGGCACTGAAGCTTTCTTT
.	TRBV5-8	.	TRBJ1-4	CASSLGHTLDNEKLFF	TGTGCCAGCAGCTTGGGGCATACCCTTGATAATGAAAAACTGTTTTTT
.	TRBV6-5	.	TRBJ1-2	CASSSRDLYGYTF	TGTGCCAGCAGTTCCCGGGACCTCTATGGCTACACCTTC
once	TRBV7-9	.	TRBJ2-5	CASSSEHKAQETQYF	TGTGCCAGCAGCTCCGAGCACAAAGCCCAAGAGACCCAGTACTTC
.	TRBV7-8	.	TRBJ2-5	CASSLRTDQETQYF	TGTGCCAGCAGCCTCCGGACAGATCAAGAGACCCAGTACTTC
.	TRBV5-4	.	TRBJ2-7	CASSRRGSPYEQYF	TGTGCCAGCAGCCGGCGGGGCAGCCCCTACGAGCAGTACTTC
.	TRBV7-3	TRBD2	TRBJ2-3	CASSSGLAGRTDTQYF	TGTGCCAGCAGCTCGGGACTAGCGGGTCGCACAGATACGCAGTATTTT
.	TRBV30	TRBD2	TRBJ2-3	CAWTLAGGMVLSTDTQYF	TGTGCCTGGACCCTAGCGGGAGGTATGGTTTTAAGCACAGATACGCAGTATTTT
.	TRBV14	.	TRBJ2-7	CASSQDWTDTGIAYEQYF	TGTGCCAGCAGCCAGGATTGGACGGATACTGGGATCGCCTACGAGCAGTACTTC
.	TRBV5-1	.	TRBJ1-2	CASSPGDSPIGGYTF	TGCGCCAGCAGCCCGGGAGACTCCCCTATCGGTGGCTACACCTTC